The subject of this entry is one T cell receptor beta chain. Its target is unknown. J gave up 3 bases and V 4 bases, and 9 bases lay outside the gene matches. Germline lookup yields CDR1 MNHNS and CDR2 SASEGT. The CDR3 has 15 residues. This sample was taken from a study of shared clonotypes between healthy human individuals. Roughly 210 ng DNA, 30,000 or so T cell genomes, went into each sorted-subset replicate PCR. The repertoire was sequenced with immunoSEQ multiplex PCR; TCRdb's copy has only in-frame clones and lacks some. Here the sample spans some 2,100,000 clones, approximately 94% being singletons. Regarding the study as a whole: Depth of sequencing was expected to influence donor clonotype sharing. Blood alone was sampled, and tissue repertoires likely differ.

The gene calls are TRBV6-1 and TRBJ2-7; 7 bases align to TRBD1. The sequence came from a man between 18 and 35 years old in good health. Sequences were obtained from naive CD4+ T cells sorted from blood. Subset noted: CD45RA+ positively selected. This CDR3 reads CASSGLGQVLYEQYF. The DNA for the CDR3 is TGTGCCAGCAGTGGCCTCGGACAGGTCCTCTACGAGCAGTACTTC.